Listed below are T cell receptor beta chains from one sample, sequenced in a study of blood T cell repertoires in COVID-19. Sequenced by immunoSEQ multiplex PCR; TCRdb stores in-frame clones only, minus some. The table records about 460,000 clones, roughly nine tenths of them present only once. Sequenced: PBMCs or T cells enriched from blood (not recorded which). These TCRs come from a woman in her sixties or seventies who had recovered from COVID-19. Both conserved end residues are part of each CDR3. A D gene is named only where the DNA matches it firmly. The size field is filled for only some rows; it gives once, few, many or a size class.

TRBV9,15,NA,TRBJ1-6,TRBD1,CASSPDRAGNSPLHF,TGTGCCAGCAGCCCCGACAGGGCGGGTAATTCACCCCTCCACTTT
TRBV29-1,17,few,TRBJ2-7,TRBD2,CSVVTLVLAGGAHEQYF,TGCAGCGTCGTAACCTTGGTATTAGCGGGGGGGGCCCACGAGCAGTACTTC
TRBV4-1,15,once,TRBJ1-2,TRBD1,CASSPGRTGNYGYTF,TGCGCCAGCAGCCCGGGCCGGACAGGGAACTATGGCTACACCTTC
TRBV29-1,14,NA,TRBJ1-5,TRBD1,CSVVPGQGDQPQHF,TGCAGCGTAGTACCGGGACAGGGCGATCAGCCCCAGCATTTT
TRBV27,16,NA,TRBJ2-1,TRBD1,CASSESGTGYYNEQFF,TGTGCCAGCAGTGAGTCCGGGACAGGGTATTACAATGAGCAGTTCTTC
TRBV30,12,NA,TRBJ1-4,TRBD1,CAWGQGGEKLFF,TGTGCCTGGGGACAGGGAGGTGAAAAACTGTTTTTT
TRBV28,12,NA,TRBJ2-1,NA,CASSLVENEQFF,TGTGCCAGCAGTTTAGTAGAGAATGAGCAGTTCTTC
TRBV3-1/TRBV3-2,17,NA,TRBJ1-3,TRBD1,CASSQDKGQGTGNTIYF,TGTGCCAGCAGCCAAGATAAGGGACAGGGAACTGGAAACACCATATATTTT
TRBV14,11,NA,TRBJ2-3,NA,CASSQSNTQYF,TGTGCCAGCAGCCAAAGCAATACGCAGTATTTT
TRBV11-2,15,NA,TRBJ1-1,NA,CASSLRGTLSTEAFF,TGTGCCAGCAGCTTAAGGGGCACCCTTAGTACTGAAGCTTTCTTT
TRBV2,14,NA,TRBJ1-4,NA,CASSGVRTNEKLFF,TGTGCCAGCAGTGGTGTCAGAACTAATGAAAAACTGTTTTTT
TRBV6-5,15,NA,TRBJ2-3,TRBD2,CASRPGRAGSDTQYF,TGTGCCAGCAGACCGGGGAGGGCCGGGTCAGATACGCAGTATTTT
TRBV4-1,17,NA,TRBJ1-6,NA,CASSQGGDATYNSPLHF,TGCGCCAGCAGCCAAGGCGGAGATGCAACCTATAATTCACCCCTCCACTTT
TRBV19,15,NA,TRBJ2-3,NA,CASSRPAGSRDTQYF,TGTGCCAGTAGTAGACCGGCGGGCTCCAGAGATACGCAGTATTTT
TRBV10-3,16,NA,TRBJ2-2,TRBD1,CAISPTGTGGIGELFF,TGTGCCATCAGTCCGACCGGGACAGGGGGCATCGGGGAGCTGTTTTTT
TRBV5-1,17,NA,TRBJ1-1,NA,CASSSSTFRVRNTEAFF,TGCGCCAGCAGCTCCTCGACGTTCAGGGTAAGGAACACTGAAGCTTTCTTT
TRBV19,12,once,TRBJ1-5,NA,CASSIAGQPQHF,TGTGCCAGTAGTATTGCAGGTCAGCCCCAGCATTTT
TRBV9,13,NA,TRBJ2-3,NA,CASSVALGDTQYF,TGTGCCAGCAGCGTAGCTCTAGGAGATACGCAGTATTTT
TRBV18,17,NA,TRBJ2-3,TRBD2,CASSPRSSGGPTDTQYF,TGTGCCAGCTCACCACGAAGTAGCGGGGGTCCCACAGATACGCAGTATTTT
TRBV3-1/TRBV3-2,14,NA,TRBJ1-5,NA,CASSQGGSRQPQHF,TGTGCCAGCAGCCAAGGAGGGTCTCGGCAGCCCCAGCATTTT
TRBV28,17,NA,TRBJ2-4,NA,CASSLPTGHLAKNIQYF,TGTGCCAGCAGTTTACCCACGGGACACTTAGCCAAAAACATTCAGTACTTC
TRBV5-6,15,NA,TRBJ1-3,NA,CASTSGAYSGNTIYF,TGTGCCAGCACCTCAGGGGCTTACTCTGGAAACACCATATATTTT
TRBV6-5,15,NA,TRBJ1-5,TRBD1,CASRNSGTGNQPQHF,TGTGCCAGCAGGAACTCCGGGACAGGGAATCAGCCCCAGCATTTT
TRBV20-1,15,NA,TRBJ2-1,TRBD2,CSASEGLASGNEQFF,TGCAGTGCTAGTGAGGGACTAGCCTCTGGGAATGAGCAGTTCTTC
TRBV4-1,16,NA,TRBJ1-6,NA,CASSQDRSSYNSPLHF,TGCGCCAGCAGCCAAGATCGCAGCTCCTATAATTCACCCCTCCACTTT
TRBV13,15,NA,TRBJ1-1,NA,CASSFGGSGNTEAFF,TGTGCCAGCAGCTTCGGCGGCTCGGGTAACACTGAAGCTTTCTTT
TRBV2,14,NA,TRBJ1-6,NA,CASSYRDGNSPLHF,TGTGCCAGCAGTTACAGGGATGGGAATTCACCCCTCCACTTT
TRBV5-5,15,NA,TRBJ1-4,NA,CASSLLGGVGEKLFF,TGTGCCAGCAGCTTACTCGGCGGGGTTGGCGAAAAACTGTTTTTT
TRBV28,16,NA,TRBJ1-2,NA,CASRPGDSLGSYGYTF,TGTGCCAGCAGGCCCGGGGACTCCCTCGGGTCCTATGGCTACACCTTC
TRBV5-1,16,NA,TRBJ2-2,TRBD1,CASSLHRQGDTGELFF,TGCGCCAGCAGCTTGCACCGGCAGGGGGACACCGGGGAGCTGTTTTTT
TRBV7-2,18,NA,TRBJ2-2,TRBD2,CASSPLSQLAGNTGELFF,TGTGCCAGCAGCCCACTTTCCCAACTAGCGGGGAACACCGGGGAGCTGTTTTTT
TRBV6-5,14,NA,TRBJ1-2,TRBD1,CASRGTGGAQGYTF,TGTGCCAGCAGAGGGACAGGGGGCGCCCAGGGCTACACCTTC
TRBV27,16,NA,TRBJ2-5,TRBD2,CASSLSILAGPETQYF,TGTGCCAGCAGTTTATCGATTCTAGCGGGGCCAGAGACCCAGTACTTC
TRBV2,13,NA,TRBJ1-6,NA,CASTERGSSPLHF,TGTGCCAGCACCGAAAGGGGGTCTTCACCCCTCCACTTT
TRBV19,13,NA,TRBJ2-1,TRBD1,CASSTPGQGEQFF,TGTGCCAGTAGTACGCCGGGACAGGGGGAGCAGTTCTTC
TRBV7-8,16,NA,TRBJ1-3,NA,CASSLGGQISGNTIYF,TGTGCCAGCAGCTTAGGAGGACAAATCTCTGGAAACACCATATATTTT
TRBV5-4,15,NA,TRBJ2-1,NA,CASSSPAGSYNEQFF,TGTGCCAGCAGCTCGCCTGCGGGGTCCTACAATGAGCAGTTCTTC
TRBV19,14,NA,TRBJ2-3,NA,CASSITGWGDTQYF,TGTGCCAGTAGTATTACAGGATGGGGAGATACGCAGTATTTT
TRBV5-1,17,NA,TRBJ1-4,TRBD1,CASRKSPPGTGGEKLFF,TGCGCCAGCAGGAAATCCCCCCCCGGGACAGGTGGAGAAAAACTGTTTTTT
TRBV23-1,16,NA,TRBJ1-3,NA,CASSQGTGVSGNTIYF,TGCGCCAGCAGTCAAGGGACGGGGGTCTCTGGAAACACCATATATTTT
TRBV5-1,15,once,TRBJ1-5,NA,CASSLGEFSNQPQHF,TGCGCCAGCAGCTTGGGTGAGTTCAGCAATCAGCCCCAGCATTTT
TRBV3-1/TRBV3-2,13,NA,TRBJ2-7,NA,CASSFRRGNEQYF,TGTGCCAGCAGCTTCCGTAGGGGGAACGAGCAGTACTTC
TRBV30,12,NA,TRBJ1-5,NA,CAWGSPNQPQHF,TGTGCCTGGGGCTCTCCAAATCAGCCCCAGCATTTT
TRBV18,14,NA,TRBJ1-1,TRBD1,CASSPVGQGTEAFF,TGTGCCAGCTCACCAGTAGGACAGGGCACTGAAGCTTTCTTT
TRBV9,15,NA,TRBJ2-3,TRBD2,CASSSGPDSTDTQYF,TGTGCCAGTTCTAGCGGCCCCGATAGCACAGATACGCAGTATTTT